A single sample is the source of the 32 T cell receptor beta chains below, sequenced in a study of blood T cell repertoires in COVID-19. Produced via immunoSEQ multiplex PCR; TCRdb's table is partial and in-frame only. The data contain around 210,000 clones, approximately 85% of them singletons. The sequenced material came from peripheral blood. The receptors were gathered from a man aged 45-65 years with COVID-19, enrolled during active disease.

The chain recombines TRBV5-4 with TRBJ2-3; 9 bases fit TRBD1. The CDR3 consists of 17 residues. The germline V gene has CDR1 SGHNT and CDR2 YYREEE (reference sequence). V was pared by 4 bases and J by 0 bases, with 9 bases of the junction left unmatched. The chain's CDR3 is CASSVETGGRSTDTQYF. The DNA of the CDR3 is TGTGCCAGCAGCGTGGAGACAGGGGGTCGTAGCACAGATACGCAGTATTTT.

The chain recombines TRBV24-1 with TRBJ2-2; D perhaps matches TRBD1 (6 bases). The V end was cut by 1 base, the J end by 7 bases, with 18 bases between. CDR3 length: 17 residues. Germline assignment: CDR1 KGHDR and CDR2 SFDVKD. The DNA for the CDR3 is TGTGCCACCAGTGATTTAGGCACAGGGATTACAGGCGGGGAGCTGTTTTTT. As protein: CATSDLGTGITGGELFF.

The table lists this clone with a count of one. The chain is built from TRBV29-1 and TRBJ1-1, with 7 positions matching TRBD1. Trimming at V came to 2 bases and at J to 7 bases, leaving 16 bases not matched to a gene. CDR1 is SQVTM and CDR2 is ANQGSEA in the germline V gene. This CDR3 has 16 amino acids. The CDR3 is CSVESGTEARTVEAFF. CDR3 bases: TGCAGCGTTGAATCCGGGACAGAGGCCCGAACAGTTGAAGCTTTCTTT.

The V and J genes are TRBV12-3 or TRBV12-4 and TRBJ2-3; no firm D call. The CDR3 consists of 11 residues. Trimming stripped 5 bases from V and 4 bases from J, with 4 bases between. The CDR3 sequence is CASSEADTQYF. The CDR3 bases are TGTGCCAGCAGTGAGGCAGATACGCAGTATTTT.

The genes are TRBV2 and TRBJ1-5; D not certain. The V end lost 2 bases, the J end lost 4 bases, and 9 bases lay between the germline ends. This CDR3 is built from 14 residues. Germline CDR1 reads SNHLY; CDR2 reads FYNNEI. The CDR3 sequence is CASSEMASNQPQHF. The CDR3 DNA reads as TGTGCCAGCAGTGAAATGGCATCTAATCAGCCCCAGCATTTT.

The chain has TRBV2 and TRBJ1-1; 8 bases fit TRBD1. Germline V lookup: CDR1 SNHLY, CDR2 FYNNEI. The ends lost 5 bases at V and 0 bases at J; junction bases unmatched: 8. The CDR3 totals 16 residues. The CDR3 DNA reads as TGTGCCAGCAGTCCCGGGACAGGTAGGCTGAACACTGAAGCTTTCTTT. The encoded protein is CASSPGTGRLNTEAFF.

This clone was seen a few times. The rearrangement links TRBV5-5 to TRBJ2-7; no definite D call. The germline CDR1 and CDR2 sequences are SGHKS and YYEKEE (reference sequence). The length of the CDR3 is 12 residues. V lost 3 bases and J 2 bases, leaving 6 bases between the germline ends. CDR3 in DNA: TGTGCCAGCAGCTCCCGGGCCTACGAGCAGTACTTC. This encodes CASSSRAYEQYF.

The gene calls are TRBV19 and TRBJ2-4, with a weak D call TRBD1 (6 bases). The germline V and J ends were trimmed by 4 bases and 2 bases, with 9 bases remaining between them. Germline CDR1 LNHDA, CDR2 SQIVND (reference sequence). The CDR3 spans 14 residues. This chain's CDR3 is CASSTQGPKNIQYF. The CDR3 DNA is TGTGCCAGTAGTACACAGGGACCCAAAAACATTCAGTACTTC. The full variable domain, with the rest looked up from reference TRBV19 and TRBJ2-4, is DGGITQSPKYLFRKEGQNVTLSCEQNLNHDAMYWYRQDPGQGLRLIYYSQIVNDFQKGDIAEGYSVSREKKESFPLTVTSAQKNPTAFYLCASSTQGPKNIQYFGAGTRLSVL.

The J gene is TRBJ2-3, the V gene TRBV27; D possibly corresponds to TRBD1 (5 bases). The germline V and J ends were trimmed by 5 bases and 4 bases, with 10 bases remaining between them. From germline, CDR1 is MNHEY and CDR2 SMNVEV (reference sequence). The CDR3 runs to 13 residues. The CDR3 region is CASSIGAADTQYF. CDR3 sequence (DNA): TGTGCCAGCAGTATAGGGGCCGCAGATACGCAGTATTTT.

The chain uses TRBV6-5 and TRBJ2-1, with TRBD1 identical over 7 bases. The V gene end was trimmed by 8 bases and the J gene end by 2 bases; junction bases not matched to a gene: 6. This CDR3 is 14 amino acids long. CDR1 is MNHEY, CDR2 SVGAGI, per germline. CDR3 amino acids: CASWSDRPYNEQFF. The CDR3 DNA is TGTGCCAGCTGGTCGGACAGGCCCTACAATGAGCAGTTCTTC.

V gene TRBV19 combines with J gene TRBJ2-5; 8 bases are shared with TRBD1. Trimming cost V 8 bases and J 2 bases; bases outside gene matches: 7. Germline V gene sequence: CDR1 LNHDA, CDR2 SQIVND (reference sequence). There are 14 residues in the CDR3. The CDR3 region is CASVGQAGQETQYF. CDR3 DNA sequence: TGTGCCAGTGTGGGACAGGCGGGGCAAGAGACCCAGTACTTC. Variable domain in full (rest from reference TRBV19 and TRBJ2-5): DGGITQSPKYLFRKEGQNVTLSCEQNLNHDAMYWYRQDPGQGLRLIYYSQIVNDFQKGDIAEGYSVSREKKESFPLTVTSAQKNPTAFYLCASVGQAGQETQYFGPGTRLLVL.

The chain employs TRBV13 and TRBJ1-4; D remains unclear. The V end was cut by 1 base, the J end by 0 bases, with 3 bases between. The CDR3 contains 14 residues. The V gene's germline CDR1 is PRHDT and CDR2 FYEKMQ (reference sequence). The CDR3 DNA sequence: TGTGCCAGCAGCTTAGCAGCAACTAATGAAAAACTGTTTTTT. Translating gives CASSLAATNEKLFF.

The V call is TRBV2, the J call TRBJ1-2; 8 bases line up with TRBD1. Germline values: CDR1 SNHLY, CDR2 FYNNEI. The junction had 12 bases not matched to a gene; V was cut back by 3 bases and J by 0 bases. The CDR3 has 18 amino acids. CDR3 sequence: CASSDLTGTGESNYGYTF. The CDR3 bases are TGTGCCAGCAGTGACCTTACCGGGACAGGAGAATCTAACTATGGCTACACCTTC.

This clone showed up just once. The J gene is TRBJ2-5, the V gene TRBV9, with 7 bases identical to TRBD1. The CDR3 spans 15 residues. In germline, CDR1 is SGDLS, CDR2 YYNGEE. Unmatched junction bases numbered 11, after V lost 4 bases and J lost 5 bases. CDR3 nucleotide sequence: TGTGCCAGCAGCCCGCGACAGGGCATAGGGGAGACCCAGTACTTC. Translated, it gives CASSPRQGIGETQYF.

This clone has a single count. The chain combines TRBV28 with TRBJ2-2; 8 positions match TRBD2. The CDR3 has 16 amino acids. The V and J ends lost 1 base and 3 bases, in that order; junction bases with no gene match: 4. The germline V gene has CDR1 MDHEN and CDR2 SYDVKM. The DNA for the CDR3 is TGTGCCAGCAGTTTATTCGGGAGGGCAGACACCGGGGAGCTGTTTTTT. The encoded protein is CASSLFGRADTGELFF.

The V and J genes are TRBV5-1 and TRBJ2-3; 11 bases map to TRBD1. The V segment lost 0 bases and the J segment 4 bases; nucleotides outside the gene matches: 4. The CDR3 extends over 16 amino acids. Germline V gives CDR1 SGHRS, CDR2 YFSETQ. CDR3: CASSLGRTGGADTQYF. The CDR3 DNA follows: TGCGCCAGCAGCTTGGGACGGACAGGGGGCGCAGATACGCAGTATTTT.

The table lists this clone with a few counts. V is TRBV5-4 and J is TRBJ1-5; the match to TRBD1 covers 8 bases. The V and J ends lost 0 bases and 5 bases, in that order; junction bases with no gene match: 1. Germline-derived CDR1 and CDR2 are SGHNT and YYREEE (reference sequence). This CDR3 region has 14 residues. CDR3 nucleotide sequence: TGTGCCAGCAGCTTGGCAGGGGGCGATCAGCCCCAGCATTTT. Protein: CASSLAGGDQPQHF.

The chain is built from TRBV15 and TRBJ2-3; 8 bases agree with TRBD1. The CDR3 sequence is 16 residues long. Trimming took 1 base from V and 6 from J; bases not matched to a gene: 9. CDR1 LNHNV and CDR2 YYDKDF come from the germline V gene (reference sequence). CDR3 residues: CATSRGAGGVLDTQYF. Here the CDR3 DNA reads TGTGCCACCAGCAGAGGGGCAGGGGGCGTCTTGGATACGCAGTATTTT.

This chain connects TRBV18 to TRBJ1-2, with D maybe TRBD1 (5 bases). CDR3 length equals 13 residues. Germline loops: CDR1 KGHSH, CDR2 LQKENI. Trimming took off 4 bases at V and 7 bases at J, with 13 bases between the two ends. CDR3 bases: TGTGCCAGCTCACTGACAGATGTTGGTGGCTACACCTTC. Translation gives CASSLTDVGGYTF.

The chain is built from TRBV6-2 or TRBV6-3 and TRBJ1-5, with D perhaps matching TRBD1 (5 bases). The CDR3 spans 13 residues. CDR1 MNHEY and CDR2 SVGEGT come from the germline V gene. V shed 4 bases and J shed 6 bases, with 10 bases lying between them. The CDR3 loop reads CASSSWGGQPQHF. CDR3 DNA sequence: TGTGCCAGCAGTTCATGGGGCGGTCAGCCCCAGCATTTT.

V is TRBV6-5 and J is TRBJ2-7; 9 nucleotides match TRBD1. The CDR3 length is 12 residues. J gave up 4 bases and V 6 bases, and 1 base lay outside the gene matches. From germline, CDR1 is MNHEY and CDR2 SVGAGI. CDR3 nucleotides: TGTGCCAGCAGACAGGGGGCTTACGAGCAGTACTTC. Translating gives CASRQGAYEQYF.

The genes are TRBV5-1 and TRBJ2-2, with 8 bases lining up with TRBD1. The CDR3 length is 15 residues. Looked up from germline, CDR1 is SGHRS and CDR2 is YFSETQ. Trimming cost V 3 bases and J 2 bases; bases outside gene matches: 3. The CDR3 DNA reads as TGCGCCAGCAGCTGGGACAGGCCTAACACCGGGGAGCTGTTTTTT. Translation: CASSWDRPNTGELFF.

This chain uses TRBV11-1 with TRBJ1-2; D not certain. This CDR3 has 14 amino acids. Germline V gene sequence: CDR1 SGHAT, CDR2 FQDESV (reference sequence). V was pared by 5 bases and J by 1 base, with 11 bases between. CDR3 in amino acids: CASSATGSNYGYTF. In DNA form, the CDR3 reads TGTGCCAGCAGCGCCACCGGGAGTAACTATGGCTACACCTTC.

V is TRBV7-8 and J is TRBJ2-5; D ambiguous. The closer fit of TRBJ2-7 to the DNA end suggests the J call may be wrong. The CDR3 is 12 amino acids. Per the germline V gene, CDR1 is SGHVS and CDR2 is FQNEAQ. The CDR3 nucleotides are TGTGCCAGCAGCTTAGTTTTTTACGAGCAGTACTTC. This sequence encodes CASSLVFYEQYF.

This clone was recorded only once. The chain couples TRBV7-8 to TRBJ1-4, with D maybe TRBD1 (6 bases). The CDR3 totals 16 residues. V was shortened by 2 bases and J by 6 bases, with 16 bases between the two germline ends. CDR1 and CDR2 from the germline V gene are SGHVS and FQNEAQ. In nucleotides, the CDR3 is TGTGCCAGCAGCTTAAGGCGTTCAGGGGTGGATGAAAAACTGTTTTTT. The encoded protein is CASSLRRSGVDEKLFF.

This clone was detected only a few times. CDR3 in amino acids: CATSGVMSGGLGETQYF. CDR3 DNA: TGTGCCACCAGTGGCGTGATGAGCGGGGGGCTCGGAGAGACCCAGTACTTC. The rearrangement joins TRBV24-1 to TRBJ2-5, with 9 bases identical to TRBD2. The ends lost 5 bases at V and 4 bases at J; junction bases unmatched: 13. In germline, CDR1 is KGHDR, CDR2 SFDVKD. The CDR3 covers 17 residues.

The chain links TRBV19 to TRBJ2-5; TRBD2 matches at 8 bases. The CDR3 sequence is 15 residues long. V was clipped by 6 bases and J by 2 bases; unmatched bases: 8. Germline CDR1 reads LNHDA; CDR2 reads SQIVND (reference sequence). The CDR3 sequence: CASRNGGGPQETQYF. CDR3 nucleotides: TGTGCCAGTAGAAACGGCGGGGGGCCTCAAGAGACCCAGTACTTC.

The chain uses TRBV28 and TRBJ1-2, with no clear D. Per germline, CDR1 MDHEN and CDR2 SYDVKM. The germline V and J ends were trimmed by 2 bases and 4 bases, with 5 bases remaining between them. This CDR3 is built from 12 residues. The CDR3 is CASSLSTYGYTF. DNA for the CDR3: TGTGCCAGCAGTTTAAGCACCTATGGCTACACCTTC.

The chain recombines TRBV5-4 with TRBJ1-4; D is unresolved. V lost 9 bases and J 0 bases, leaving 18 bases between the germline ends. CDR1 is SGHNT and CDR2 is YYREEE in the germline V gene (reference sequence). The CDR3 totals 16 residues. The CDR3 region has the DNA TGTGCCACCACTCTGGGAGGTCCGACAACTAATGAAAAACTGTTTTTT. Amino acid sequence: CATTLGGPTTNEKLFF.

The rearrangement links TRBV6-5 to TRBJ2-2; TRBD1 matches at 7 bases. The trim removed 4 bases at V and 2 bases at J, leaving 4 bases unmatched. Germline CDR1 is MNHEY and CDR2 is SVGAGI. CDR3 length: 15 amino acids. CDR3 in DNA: TGTGCCAGCAGTTGGGACAGCTTAAACACCGGGGAGCTGTTTTTT. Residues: CASSWDSLNTGELFF.

The CDR3 loop reads CASSLGAGPEYF. CDR3 in DNA: TGTGCCAGCAGCTTAGGTGCGGGGCCTGAGTACTTC. The chain carries TRBV7-2 and TRBJ2-5, with D perhaps matching TRBD2 (6 bases). There are 12 residues in the CDR3. The V gene lost 1 base and the J gene lost 12 bases, with 12 bases spanning the gap. Germline V gene data show CDR1 as SGHTA and CDR2 as FQGNSA.

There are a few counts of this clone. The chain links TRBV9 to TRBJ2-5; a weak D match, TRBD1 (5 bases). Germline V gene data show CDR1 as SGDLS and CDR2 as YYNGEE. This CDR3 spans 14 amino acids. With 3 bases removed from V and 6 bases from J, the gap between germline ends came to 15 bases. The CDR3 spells CASSEGRAVQTQYF. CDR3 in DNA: TGTGCCAGCAGCGAGGGCAGGGCAGTGCAGACCCAGTACTTC.